Below, 3 T cell receptor beta chains from the same sample are listed, as sequenced in a study of OX40 agonist ivuxolimab in advanced cancers. Measured with immunoSEQ multiplex PCR; TCRdb has only the in-frame clones, and not every one. The repertoire has under 15,000 clones, about 81% of them found once; the top ten carry around 40%. The input for sequencing was CD4+ or CD8+ T cells sorted from blood, taken in a trial of the OX40 agonist ivuxolimab. These receptors all stem from an adult with an advanced solid tumor such as melanoma, head and neck, liver or kidney cancer.

This chain uses TRBV5-1 with TRBJ2-1, with no clear D. Germline loops: CDR1 SGHRS, CDR2 YFSETQ. This CDR3 comprises 14 residues. V was cut by 2 bases and J by 0 bases, with 6 bases left in between. The DNA for the CDR3 is TGCGCCAGCAGCTTCCTGGGCTCCTACAATGAGCAGTTCTTC. Its protein product is CASSFLGSYNEQFF.

The chain is built from TRBV2 and TRBJ2-3; D gene unclear. Germline-derived CDR1 and CDR2 are SNHLY and FYNNEI. Trimming pared 4 bases from V and 5 bases from J, leaving 13 bases between. The CDR3 is made up of 14 amino acids. The CDR3 here is CASSVAETRDTQYF. The CDR3 nucleotides are TGTGCCAGCAGTGTCGCGGAAACGCGAGATACGCAGTATTTT.

The V gene is TRBV25-1, the J gene TRBJ1-4; unclear D gene. This CDR3 has 12 residues. V was pared by 5 bases and J by 6 bases, with 7 bases between. Germline CDR1 reads MGHDK; CDR2 reads SYGVNS. CDR3 sequence: CASSPRDEKLFF. The CDR3 region has the DNA TGTGCCAGCAGTCCCCGGGATGAAAAACTGTTTTTT.